This passage covers 15 T cell receptor beta chains from one sample sequenced in a study of blood T cells in healthy people across ages. A J-beta primer mix and a sample-barcoded 5' primer were used in a second PCR of about 6 to 12 cycles. One entry per CDR3 protein results from TCRdb running MiXCR on the 5' RACE reads. The table lists 600,000 to 1,000,000 distinct CDR3 sequences, roughly 50% of them singletons. Sequenced material: blood. The source of these receptors is a man under 40 in good health.

The chain joins TRBV5-1 to TRBJ2-5, with D perhaps matching TRBD2 (5 bases). This CDR3 comprises 16 residues. V lost 6 bases and J 3 bases, leaving 21 bases between the germline ends. CDR1 and CDR2 (germline): SGHRS, YFSETQ. The CDR3 sequence: CASIETGSNGEETQYF. The DNA of the CDR3 is TGCGCCAGCATTGAGACGGGATCGAATGGAGAAGAGACCCAGTACTTC. Using reference TRBV5-1 and TRBJ2-5 for the parts outside the CDR3, the full variable domain is KAGVTQTPRYLIKTRGQQVTLSCSPISGHRSVSWYQQTPGQGLQFLFEYFSETQRNKGNFPGRFSGRQFSNSRSEMNVSTLELGDSALYLCASIETGSNGEETQYFGPGTRLLVL.

The V gene is TRBV5-1, the J gene TRBJ2-3, with D possibly matching TRBD1 (5 bases). V was trimmed by 4 bases and J by 11 bases, leaving 23 bases between them. The CDR3 spans 15 residues. Germline loops: CDR1 SGHRS, CDR2 YFSETQ. The DNA for the CDR3 is TGCGCCAGCAGCGTAGACAGATTGAATCACGATGGGCAGTATTTT. Its translation: CASSVDRLNHDGQYF. Based on the CDR3 plus reference TRBV5-1 and TRBJ2-3, the full variable domain is KAGVTQTPRYLIKTRGQQVTLSCSPISGHRSVSWYQQTPGQGLQFLFEYFSETQRNKGNFPGRFSGRQFSNSRSEMNVSTLELGDSALYLCASSVDRLNHDGQYFGPGTRLTVL.

Worth noting for this clonotype: Sequence at one end of the junction differs from germline and may be a read error. The chain joins TRBV7-9 to TRBJ2-2; a possible D gene is TRBD1 (7 bases). CDR1 is SEHNR and CDR2 is FQNEAQ in the germline V gene (reference sequence). This CDR3 comprises 17 residues. DNA of the CDR3: TGTGCCAACAGCTTAGTAGGCGGGACAGATAATACCGGGGAGCTGTTTTTT. This encodes CANSLVGGTDNTGELFF.

V gene TRBV20-1 combines with J gene TRBJ1-4, with a possible D match to TRBD1 (5 bases). Trimming stripped 3 bases from V and 5 bases from J, with 13 bases between. CDR1 is DFQATT and CDR2 is SNEGSKA in the germline V gene (reference sequence). CDR3 size: 14 residues. The CDR3 spells CSASQQGYNEKLFF. The CDR3 bases are TGCAGTGCTAGTCAGCAGGGCTACAATGAAAAACTGTTTTTT.

This clonotype was recorded only once. This chain connects TRBV7-8 to TRBJ1-4; tentatively, D is TRBD1 (5 bases). V was pared by 3 bases and J by 9 bases, with 8 bases between. Looked up from germline, CDR1 is SGHVS and CDR2 is FQNEAQ. This CDR3 contains 12 residues. CDR3 region: CASSLAGKKLFF. CDR3 bases: TGTGCCAGCAGCTTGGCAGGGAAAAAACTGTTTTTT.

The table lists this clonotype with a few counts. V and J are TRBV29-1 and TRBJ1-2; D gene ambiguous. V was cut by 4 bases and J by 13 bases, with 16 bases left in between. CDR3 size: 11 residues. CDR1 SQVTM and CDR2 ANQGSEA come from the germline V gene. The CDR3 reads CSVARRESSTF. The CDR3 region has the DNA TGCAGCGTTGCTCGCCGGGAGTCTTCCACCTTC.

The rearrangement links TRBV5-5 to TRBJ2-1; D might be TRBD1 (5 bases). Deletions cut 2 bases from V and 8 bases from J, with 14 bases between. CDR1 is SGHKS and CDR2 is YYEKEE in the germline V gene (reference sequence). CDR3 length equals 14 residues. CDR3: CASSLGAVWDEQFF. The CDR3 DNA is TGTGCCAGCAGCTTAGGGGCAGTGTGGGATGAGCAGTTCTTC.

This chain joins TRBV27 and TRBJ2-1; D is possibly TRBD1 or TRBD2 (5 bases each). This CDR3 region has 16 residues. Germline V gene data show CDR1 as MNHEY and CDR2 as SMNVEV (reference sequence). V was pared by 5 bases and J by 5 bases, with 19 bases between. CDR3 residues: CASSRGEGSRNNEQFF. CDR3 coding DNA: TGTGCCAGCAGTCGAGGGGAAGGGTCTAGGAACAATGAGCAGTTCTTC.

The J gene is TRBJ1-4, the V gene TRBV12-3 or TRBV12-4; TRBD1 is a possible D gene (5 bases). Trimming shortened V by 6 bases and J by 7 bases, and 15 bases separated the two germline ends. CDR3 length: 14 amino acids. The CDR3 loop is CASSPVGGVEKLFF. As DNA, the CDR3 is TGTGCCAGCAGCCCGGTGGGGGGAGTTGAAAAACTGTTTTTT.

The genes are TRBV20-1 and TRBJ2-1, with TRBD2 matching over 10 bases. The CDR3 is 14 residues long. V was clipped by 5 bases and J by 9 bases; unmatched bases: 10. Germline V gives CDR1 DFQATT, CDR2 SNEGSKA (reference sequence). For the CDR3, the DNA is TGCAGTGCTCTTAGCGGGAGGTTTTACGGTGAGCAGTTCTTC. Translating gives CSALSGRFYGEQFF.

This chain connects TRBV20-1 to TRBJ2-3, with D perhaps matching TRBD1 (6 bases). The CDR3 extends over 14 amino acids. Per germline, CDR1 DFQATT and CDR2 SNEGSKA (reference sequence). Trimming cost V 0 bases and J 10 bases, with 17 bases left between them. The CDR3 bases are TGCAGTGCTAGAGATCTGCAGGGGACCCGTTCGCAGTATTTT. Translation gives CSARDLQGTRSQYF.

This clonotype was detected only a few times. V gene TRBV6-6 combines with J gene TRBJ2-6, with D perhaps matching TRBD1 (6 bases). V was trimmed by 6 bases and J by 4 bases, leaving 16 bases between them. In germline, CDR1 is MNHNY, CDR2 SVGAGI (reference sequence). This CDR3 is 16 amino acids long. The CDR3 DNA reads as TGTGCCAGCAGGACCCGTACAGGGACCGGGGCCAACGTCCTGACTTTC. As protein: CASRTRTGTGANVLTF.

This clonotype was counted ten times or more. The chain has TRBV20-1 and TRBJ2-1; maybe TRBD2 (6 bases). CDR3 size: 14 residues. Per germline, CDR1 DFQATT and CDR2 SNEGSKA (reference sequence). Trimming stripped 5 bases from V and 2 bases from J, with 13 bases between. The CDR3 spells CSALSERAYNEQFF. CDR3 coding DNA: TGCAGTGCTCTGTCTGAGCGGGCCTACAATGAGCAGTTCTTC.

The DNA of the CDR3 is TGTGCCAGCACCCCCGTGGGAGGAACATACTACGAGCAGTACTTC. Its translation: CASTPVGGTYYEQYF. The rearrangement links TRBV11-2 to TRBJ2-7, with a possible D match to TRBD2 (6 bases). CDR3 size: 15 residues. Deletions cut 7 bases from V and 3 bases from J, with 19 bases between. Germline V gives CDR1 SGHAT, CDR2 FQNNGV.

The CDR3, as DNA: TGCAGTGCCAACTTAGCGGAAAGCACAGATACGCAGTATTTT. Translation: CSANLAESTDTQYF. The rearrangement uses TRBV20-1 and TRBJ2-3; perhaps TRBD2 as D (6 bases). Between the trimmed V and J ends, which lost 6 bases and 0 bases, there was a span of 13 bases. Per germline, CDR1 DFQATT and CDR2 SNEGSKA (reference sequence). The CDR3 extends over 14 amino acids.